This T cell receptor beta chain was identified during a study of blood T cell repertoires in COVID-19. The wider study: From the United States, Italy and Spain came samples of acute and convalescent COVID-19.

The ends were cut back, 4 bases at V and 4 bases at J, with 10 bases in the middle. CDR1 and CDR2 from the germline V gene are MRHNA and SNTAGT. The CDR3 runs to 14 residues. Living in 24 US areas, the participants were between about 18 and 100 years of age. This clone was observed a handful of times. Study processing details: Amplification from reference gene primers served as the basis for estimated nucleated cell counts. The table came from immunoSEQ multiplex PCR; TCRdb's copy has only in-frame clones and leaves some out. V, J and clone size are taken as reported in that table, and D and trimming were inferred from the DNA itself. This table has some 260,000 clones, 87% appearing once.

Sequencing was done on a sample of PBMCs or T cells enriched from blood (not recorded which). The J gene is TRBJ2-2, the V gene TRBV6-4; tentative D call: TRBD2 (6 bases). The clonotype originates from a woman aged 30 to 39 with acute COVID-19. For the CDR3, the DNA is TGTGCCAGCAGTGTCGAAGCGGGCACCGGGGAGCTGTTTTTT. As protein: CASSVEAGTGELFF.